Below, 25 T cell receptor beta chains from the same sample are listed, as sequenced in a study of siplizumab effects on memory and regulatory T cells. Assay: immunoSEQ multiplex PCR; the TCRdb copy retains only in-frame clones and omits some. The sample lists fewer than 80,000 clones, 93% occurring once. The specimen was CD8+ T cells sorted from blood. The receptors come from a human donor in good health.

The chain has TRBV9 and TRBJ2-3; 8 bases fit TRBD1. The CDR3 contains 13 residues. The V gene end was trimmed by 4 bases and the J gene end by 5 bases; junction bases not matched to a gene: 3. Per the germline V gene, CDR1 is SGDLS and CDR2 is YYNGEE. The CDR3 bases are TGTGCCAGCAGCTCACAGGGGGAAGATACGCAGTATTTT. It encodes CASSSQGEDTQYF.

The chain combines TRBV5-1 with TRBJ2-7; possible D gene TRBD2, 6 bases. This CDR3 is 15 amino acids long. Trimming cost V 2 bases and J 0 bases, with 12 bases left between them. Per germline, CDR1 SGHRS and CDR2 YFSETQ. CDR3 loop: CASSFLPGSSYEQYF. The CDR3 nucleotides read TGCGCCAGCAGCTTTCTTCCCGGGAGCTCCTACGAGCAGTACTTC.

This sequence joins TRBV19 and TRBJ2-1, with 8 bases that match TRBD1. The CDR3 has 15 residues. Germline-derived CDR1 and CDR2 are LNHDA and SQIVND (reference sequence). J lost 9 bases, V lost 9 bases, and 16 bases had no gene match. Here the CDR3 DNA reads TGTGCCAGCACGACCCCCGGGGCAGGGGGCAGTGAGCAGTTCTTC. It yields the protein CASTTPGAGGSEQFF.

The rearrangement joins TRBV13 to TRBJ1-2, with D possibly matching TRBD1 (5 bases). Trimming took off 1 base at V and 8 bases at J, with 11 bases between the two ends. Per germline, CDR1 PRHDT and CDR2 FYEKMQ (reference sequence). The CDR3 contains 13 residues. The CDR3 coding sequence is TGTGCCAGCAGCTTAGTGGGGGAAGGAGGCTACACCTTC. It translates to CASSLVGEGGYTF.

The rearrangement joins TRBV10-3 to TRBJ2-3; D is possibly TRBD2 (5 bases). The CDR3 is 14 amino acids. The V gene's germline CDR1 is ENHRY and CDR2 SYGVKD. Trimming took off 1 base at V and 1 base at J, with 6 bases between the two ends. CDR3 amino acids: CAISELARTDTQYF. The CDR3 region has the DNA TGTGCCATCAGTGAGTTAGCGCGCACAGATACGCAGTATTTT.

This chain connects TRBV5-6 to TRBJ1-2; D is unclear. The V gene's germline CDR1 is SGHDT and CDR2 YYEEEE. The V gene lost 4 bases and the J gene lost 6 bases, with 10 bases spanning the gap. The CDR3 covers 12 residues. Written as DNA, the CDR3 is TGTGCCAGCAGCGACAAGGGTCATGGCTACACCTTC. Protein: CASSDKGHGYTF.

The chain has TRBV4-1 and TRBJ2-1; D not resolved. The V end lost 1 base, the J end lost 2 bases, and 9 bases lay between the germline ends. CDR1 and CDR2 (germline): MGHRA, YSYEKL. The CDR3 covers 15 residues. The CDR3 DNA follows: TGCGCCAGCAGCCAAGGTGGGTCTCCCTACAATGAGCAGTTCTTC. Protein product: CASSQGGSPYNEQFF.

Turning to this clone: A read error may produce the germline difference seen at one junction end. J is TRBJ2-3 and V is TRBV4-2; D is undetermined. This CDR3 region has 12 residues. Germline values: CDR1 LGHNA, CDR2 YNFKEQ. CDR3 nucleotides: TGTGCCAGCAGTCTTAGCACGGATACGCAGTATTTT. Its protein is CASSLSTDTQYF.

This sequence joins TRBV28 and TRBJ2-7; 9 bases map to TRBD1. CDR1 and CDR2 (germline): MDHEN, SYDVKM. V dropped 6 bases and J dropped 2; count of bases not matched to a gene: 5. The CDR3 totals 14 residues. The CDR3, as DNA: TGTGCCAGCAGAACCGGGACAGGGACCTACGAGCAGTACTTC. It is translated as CASRTGTGTYEQYF.

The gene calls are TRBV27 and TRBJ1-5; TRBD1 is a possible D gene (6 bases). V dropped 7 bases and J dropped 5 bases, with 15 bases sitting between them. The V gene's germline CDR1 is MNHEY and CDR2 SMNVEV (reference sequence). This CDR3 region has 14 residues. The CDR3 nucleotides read TGTGCCAGCAAGGATGGACAGTCACATCAGCCCCAGCATTTT. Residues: CASKDGQSHQPQHF.

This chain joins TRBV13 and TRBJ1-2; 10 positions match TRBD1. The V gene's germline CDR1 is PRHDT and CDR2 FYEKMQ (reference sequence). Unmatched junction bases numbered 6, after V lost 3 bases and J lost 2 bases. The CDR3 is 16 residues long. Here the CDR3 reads CASSFGTGESNYGYTF. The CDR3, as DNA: TGTGCCAGCAGCTTCGGGACAGGGGAATCCAACTATGGCTACACCTTC.

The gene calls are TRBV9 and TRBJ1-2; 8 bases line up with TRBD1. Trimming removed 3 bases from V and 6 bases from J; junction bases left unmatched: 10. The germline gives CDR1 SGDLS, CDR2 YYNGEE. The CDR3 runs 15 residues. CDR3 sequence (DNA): TGTGCCAGCAGCGAGGGGACAGGTAAGGAAGATGGCTACACCTTC. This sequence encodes CASSEGTGKEDGYTF.

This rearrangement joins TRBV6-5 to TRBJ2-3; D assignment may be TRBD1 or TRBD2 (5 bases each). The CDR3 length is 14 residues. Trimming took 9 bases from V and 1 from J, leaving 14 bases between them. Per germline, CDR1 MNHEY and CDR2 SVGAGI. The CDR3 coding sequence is TGTGCCAGTGGAAGGGACCCTCGCACAGATACGCAGTATTTT. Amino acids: CASGRDPRTDTQYF.

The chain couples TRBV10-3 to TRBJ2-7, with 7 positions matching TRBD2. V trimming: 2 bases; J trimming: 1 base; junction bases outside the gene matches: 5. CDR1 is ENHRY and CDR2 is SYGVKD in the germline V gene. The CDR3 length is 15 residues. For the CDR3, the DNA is TGTGCCATCAGTGAGGAAACCGGGGGGTCCTACGAGCAGTACTTC. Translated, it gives CAISEETGGSYEQYF.

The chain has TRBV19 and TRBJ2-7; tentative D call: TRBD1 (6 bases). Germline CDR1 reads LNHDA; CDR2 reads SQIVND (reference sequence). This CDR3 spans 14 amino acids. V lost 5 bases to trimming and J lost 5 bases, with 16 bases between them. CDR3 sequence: CASSVPVGGHEQYF. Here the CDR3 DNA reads TGTGCCAGTAGTGTCCCGGTAGGGGGTCACGAGCAGTACTTC.

CDR3: CASSYGDRSGTEAFF. CDR3 in DNA: TGTGCCAGCAGTTACGGGGACAGGTCAGGGACTGAAGCTTTCTTT. The chain carries TRBV6-5 and TRBJ1-1, with 8 nucleotides matching TRBD1. V lost 2 bases to trimming and J lost 5 bases; unmatched junction nucleotides: 7. Germline loops: CDR1 MNHEY, CDR2 SVGAGI. CDR3 size: 15 residues.

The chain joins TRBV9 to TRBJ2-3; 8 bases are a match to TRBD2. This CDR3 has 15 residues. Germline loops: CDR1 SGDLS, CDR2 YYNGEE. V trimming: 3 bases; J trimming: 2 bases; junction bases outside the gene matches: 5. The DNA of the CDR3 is TGTGCCAGCAGCGATAGCGGGGCCCCCACAGATACGCAGTATTTT. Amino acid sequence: CASSDSGAPTDTQYF.

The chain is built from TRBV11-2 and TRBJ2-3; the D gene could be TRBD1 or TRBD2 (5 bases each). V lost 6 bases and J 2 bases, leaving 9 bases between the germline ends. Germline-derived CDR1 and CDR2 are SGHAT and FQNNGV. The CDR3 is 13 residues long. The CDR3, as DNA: TGTGCCAGCAGACCGGGGACCACAGATACGCAGTATTTT. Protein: CASRPGTTDTQYF.

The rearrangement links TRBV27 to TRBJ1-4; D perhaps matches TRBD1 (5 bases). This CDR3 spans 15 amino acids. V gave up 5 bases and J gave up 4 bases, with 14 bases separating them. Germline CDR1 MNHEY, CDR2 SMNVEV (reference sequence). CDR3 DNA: TGTGCCAGCAGTACCCTCGGGGACTATAATGAAAAACTGTTTTTT. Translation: CASSTLGDYNEKLFF. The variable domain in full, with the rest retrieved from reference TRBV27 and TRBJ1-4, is EAQVTQNPRYLITVTGKKLTVTCSQNMNHEYMSWYRQDPGLGLRQIYYSMNVEVTDKGDVPEGYKVSRKEKRNFPLILESPSPNQTSLYFCASSTLGDYNEKLFFGSGTQLSVL.

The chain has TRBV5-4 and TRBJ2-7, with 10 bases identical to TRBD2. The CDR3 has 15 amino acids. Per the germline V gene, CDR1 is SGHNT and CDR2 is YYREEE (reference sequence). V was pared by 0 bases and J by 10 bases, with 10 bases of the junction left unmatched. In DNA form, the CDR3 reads TGTGCCAGCAGCTTGGGACTAGCGGGCGAAAAATCCCAGTACTTC. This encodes CASSLGLAGEKSQYF.

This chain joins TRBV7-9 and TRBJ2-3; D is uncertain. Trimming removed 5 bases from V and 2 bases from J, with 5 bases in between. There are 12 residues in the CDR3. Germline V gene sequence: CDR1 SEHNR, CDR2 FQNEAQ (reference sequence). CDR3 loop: CASSLHTDTQYF. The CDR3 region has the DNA TGTGCCAGCAGCCTCCACACAGATACGCAGTATTTT. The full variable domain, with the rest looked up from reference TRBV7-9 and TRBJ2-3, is DTGVSQNPRHKITKRGQNVTFRCDPISEHNRLYWYRQTLGQGPEFLTYFQNEAQLEKSRLLSDRFSAERPKGSFSTLEIQRTEQGDSAMYLCASSLHTDTQYFGPGTRLTVL.

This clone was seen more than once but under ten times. CDR3: CASSSGYGTEAFF. DNA for the CDR3: TGTGCCAGCAGTAGCGGGTACGGCACTGAAGCTTTCTTT. The rearrangement links TRBV7-9 to TRBJ1-1; D is unclear. This CDR3 spans 13 amino acids. V shed 6 bases and J shed 4 bases, with 12 bases lying between them. Germline CDR1 reads SEHNR; CDR2 reads FQNEAQ (reference sequence).

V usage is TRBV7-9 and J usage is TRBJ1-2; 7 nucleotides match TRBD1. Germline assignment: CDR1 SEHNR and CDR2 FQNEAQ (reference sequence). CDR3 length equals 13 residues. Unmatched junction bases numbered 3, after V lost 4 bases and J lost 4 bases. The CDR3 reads CASSSQGIYGYTF. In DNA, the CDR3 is TGTGCCAGCAGCTCACAGGGGATCTATGGCTACACCTTC.

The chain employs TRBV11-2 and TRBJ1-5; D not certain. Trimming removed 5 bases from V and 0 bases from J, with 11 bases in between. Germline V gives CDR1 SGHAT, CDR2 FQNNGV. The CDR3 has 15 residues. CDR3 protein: CASSPTGSSNQPQHF. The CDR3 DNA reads TGTGCCAGCAGCCCCACCGGCAGTAGCAATCAGCCCCAGCATTTT.

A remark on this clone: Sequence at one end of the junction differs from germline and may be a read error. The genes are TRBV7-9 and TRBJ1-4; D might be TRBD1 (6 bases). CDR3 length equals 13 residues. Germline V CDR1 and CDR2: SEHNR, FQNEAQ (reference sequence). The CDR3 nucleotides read TGTGCCCTCGAGGGGGGACGAGAGGGAAAAACTGTTTTT. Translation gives CALEGGREGKTVF.